This T cell receptor beta chain was recorded in a study of T-cell memory formation after mild COVID-19. TCRdb processed the 5' RACE reads anew with MiXCR; each CDR3 protein has one entry. This sample has 450,000 to 700,000 distinct CDR3 sequences, with more than 15% found just once. The CDR3 contains 15 residues. The germline V gene encodes CDR1 LNHDA and CDR2 SQIVND (reference sequence). V shed 6 bases, J shed 2 bases, and the junction held 4 bases outside the gene matches. This clonotype has only a few counts. The sample consisted of PBMCs or a T cell subset sorted from them (not recorded which). This chain joins TRBV19 and TRBJ2-6; 7 nucleotides match TRBD1. This clonotype originated in an adult woman who had mild COVID-19 (a few samples of this study predate the infection). Cell type and time point are not known. CDR3 sequence reads: CASSLGQAGANVLTF. CDR3 in DNA: TGTGCCAGTAGCCTAGGACAGGCTGGGGCCAACGTCCTGACTTTC.